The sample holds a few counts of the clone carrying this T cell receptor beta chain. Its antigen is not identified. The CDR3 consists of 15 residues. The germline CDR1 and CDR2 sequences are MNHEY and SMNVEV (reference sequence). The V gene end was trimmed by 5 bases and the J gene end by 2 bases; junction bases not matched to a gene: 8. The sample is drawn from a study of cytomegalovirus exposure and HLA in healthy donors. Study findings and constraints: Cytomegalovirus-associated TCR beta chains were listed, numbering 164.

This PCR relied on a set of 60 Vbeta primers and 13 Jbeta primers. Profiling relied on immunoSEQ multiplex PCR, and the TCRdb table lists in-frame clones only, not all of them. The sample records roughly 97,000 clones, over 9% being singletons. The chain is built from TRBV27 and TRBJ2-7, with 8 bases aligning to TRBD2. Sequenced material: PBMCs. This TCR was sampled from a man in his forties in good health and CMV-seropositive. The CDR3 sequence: CASSPTGGSAYEQYF. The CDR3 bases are TGTGCCAGCAGTCCCACGGGGGGGAGCGCCTACGAGCAGTACTTC.